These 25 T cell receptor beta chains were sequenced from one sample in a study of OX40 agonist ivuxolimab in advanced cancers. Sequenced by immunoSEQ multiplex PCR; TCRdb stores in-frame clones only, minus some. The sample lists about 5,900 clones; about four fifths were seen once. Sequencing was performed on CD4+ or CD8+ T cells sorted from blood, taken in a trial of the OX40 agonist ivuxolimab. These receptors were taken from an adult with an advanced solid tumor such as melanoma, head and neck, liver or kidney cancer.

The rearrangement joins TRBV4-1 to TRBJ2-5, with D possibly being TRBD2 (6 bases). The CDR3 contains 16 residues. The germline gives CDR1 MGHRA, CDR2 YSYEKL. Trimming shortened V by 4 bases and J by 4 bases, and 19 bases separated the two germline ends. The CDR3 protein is CASSLPTGLAGETQYF. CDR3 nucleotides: TGCGCCAGCAGCCTTCCCACGGGACTTGCCGGAGAGACCCAGTACTTC.

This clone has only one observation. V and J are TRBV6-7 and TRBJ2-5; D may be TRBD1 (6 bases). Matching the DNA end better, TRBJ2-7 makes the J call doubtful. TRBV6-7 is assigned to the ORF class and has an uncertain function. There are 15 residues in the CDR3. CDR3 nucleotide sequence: TGTGCCAGCAGTTACTCGCCCAGGGGCTCCTACGAGCAGTACTTC. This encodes CASSYSPRGSYEQYF.

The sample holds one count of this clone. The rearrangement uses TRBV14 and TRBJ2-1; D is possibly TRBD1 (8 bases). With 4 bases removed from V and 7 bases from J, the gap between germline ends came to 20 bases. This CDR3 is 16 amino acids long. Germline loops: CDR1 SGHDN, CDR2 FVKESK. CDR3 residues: CASSPGGRGRWNEQFF. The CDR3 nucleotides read TGTGCCAGCAGCCCGGGGGGCAGGGGGCGATGGAATGAGCAGTTCTTC.

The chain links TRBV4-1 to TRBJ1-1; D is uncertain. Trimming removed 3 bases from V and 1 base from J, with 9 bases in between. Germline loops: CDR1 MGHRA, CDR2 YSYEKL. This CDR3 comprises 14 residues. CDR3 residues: CASSHLASNTEAFF. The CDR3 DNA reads TGCGCCAGCAGCCATCTCGCTTCGAACACTGAAGCTTTCTTT.

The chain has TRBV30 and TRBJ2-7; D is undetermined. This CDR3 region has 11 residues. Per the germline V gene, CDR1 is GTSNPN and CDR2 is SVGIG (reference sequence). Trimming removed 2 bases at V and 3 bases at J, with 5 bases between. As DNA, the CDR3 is TGTGCCTGGAGTCCGGGCTACGAGCAGTACTTC. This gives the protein CAWSPGYEQYF.

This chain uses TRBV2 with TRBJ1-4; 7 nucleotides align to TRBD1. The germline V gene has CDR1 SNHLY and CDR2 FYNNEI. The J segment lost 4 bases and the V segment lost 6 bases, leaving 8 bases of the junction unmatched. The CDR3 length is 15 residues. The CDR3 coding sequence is TGTGCCAGCAGGCCTCCGGGACAGCATAATGAAAAACTGTTTTTT. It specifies CASRPPGQHNEKLFF.

The CDR3 sequence is CASSVGASGSGYEQYF. The CDR3 DNA reads as TGTGCCAGCAGCGTAGGGGCTAGCGGCTCGGGCTACGAGCAGTACTTC. The chain combines TRBV9 with TRBJ2-7; 7 bases fit TRBD2. The germline V gene encodes CDR1 SGDLS and CDR2 YYNGEE. The CDR3 covers 16 residues. V shed 0 bases and J 3 bases; nucleotides not matched to a gene: 9.

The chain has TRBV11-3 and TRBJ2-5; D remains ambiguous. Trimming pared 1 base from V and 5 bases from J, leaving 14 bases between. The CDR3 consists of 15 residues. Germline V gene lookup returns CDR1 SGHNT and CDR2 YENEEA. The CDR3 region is CASSLGSAPLETQYF. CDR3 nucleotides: TGTGCCAGCAGCTTAGGGTCAGCGCCCCTCGAGACCCAGTACTTC.

CDR3 region: CASSQTGGTEAFF. Here the CDR3 DNA reads TGTGCCAGCAGTCAAACAGGGGGCACTGAAGCTTTCTTT. The chain couples TRBV28 to TRBJ1-1, with 8 bases lining up with TRBD1. V shed 5 bases and J 4 bases; nucleotides not matched to a gene: 3. Germline lookup yields CDR1 MDHEN and CDR2 SYDVKM. This CDR3 spans 13 amino acids.

Here the CDR3 DNA reads TGTGCCAGCAGCTTAACTAGCGGGGTGGCAGATACGCAGTATTTT. It is translated as CASSLTSGVADTQYF. The genes are TRBV7-8 and TRBJ2-3; 10 nucleotides line up with TRBD2. This CDR3 spans 15 amino acids. Germline V gene lookup returns CDR1 SGHVS and CDR2 FQNEAQ. J was trimmed by 4 bases and V by 2 bases; bases with no gene match: 3.

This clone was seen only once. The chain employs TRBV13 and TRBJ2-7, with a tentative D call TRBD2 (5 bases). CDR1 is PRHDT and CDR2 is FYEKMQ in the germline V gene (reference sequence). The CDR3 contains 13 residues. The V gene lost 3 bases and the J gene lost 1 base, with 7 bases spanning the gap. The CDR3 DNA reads TGTGCCAGCAGCTTGAGAGGGTCCTACGAGCAGTACTTC. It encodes CASSLRGSYEQYF.

CDR3 protein: CASTKMGGMNTEAFF. The CDR3 region has the DNA TGTGCCAGCACCAAAATGGGGGGAATGAACACTGAAGCTTTCTTT. This chain uses TRBV6-5 with TRBJ1-1; D is perhaps TRBD1 (5 bases). The V and J ends lost 7 bases and 0 bases respectively, with 15 bases between them. The CDR3 has 15 residues. CDR1 and CDR2 (germline): MNHEY, SVGAGI.

The CDR3 DNA sequence: TGTGCCAGCAGCGTAGGGTCCGTCACGTACGAGCAGTACTTC. This codes for CASSVGSVTYEQYF. The rearrangement links TRBV9 to TRBJ2-7; D not resolved. The CDR3 extends over 14 amino acids. The V gene lost 0 bases and the J gene lost 4 bases, with 11 bases spanning the gap. Germline CDR1 and CDR2: SGDLS and YYNGEE. Supplemented by reference TRBV9 and TRBJ2-7, the full variable domain reads DSGVTQTPKHLITATGQRVTLRCSPRSGDLSVYWYQQSLDQGLQFLIQYYNGEERAKGNILERFSAQQFPDLHSELNLSSLELGDSALYFCASSVGSVTYEQYFGPGTRLTVT.

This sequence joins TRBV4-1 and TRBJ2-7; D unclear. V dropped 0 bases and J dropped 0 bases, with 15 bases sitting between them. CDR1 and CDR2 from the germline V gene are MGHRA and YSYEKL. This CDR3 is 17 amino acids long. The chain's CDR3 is CASSQESRRVGSYEQYF. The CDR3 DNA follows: TGCGCCAGCAGCCAAGAATCGCGAAGGGTAGGCTCCTACGAGCAGTACTTC.

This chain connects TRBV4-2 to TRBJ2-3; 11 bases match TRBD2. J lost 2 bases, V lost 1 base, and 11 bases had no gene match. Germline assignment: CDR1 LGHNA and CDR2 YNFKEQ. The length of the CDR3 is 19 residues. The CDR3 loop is CASSQAIQVSGGVTDTQYF. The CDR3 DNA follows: TGTGCCAGCAGCCAAGCCATCCAAGTTAGCGGGGGGGTCACAGATACGCAGTATTTT.

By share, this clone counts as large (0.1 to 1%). CDR3 protein: CSVAQGPESSVEQFF. DNA for the CDR3: TGCAGCGTTGCCCAGGGACCCGAGTCCTCAGTTGAGCAGTTCTTC. This chain links TRBV29-1 with TRBJ2-1, with D perhaps TRBD1 or TRBD2 (5 bases each). The CDR3 runs to 15 residues. Deletions cut 4 bases from V and 9 bases from J, with 22 bases between. Germline lookup yields CDR1 SQVTM and CDR2 ANQGSEA.

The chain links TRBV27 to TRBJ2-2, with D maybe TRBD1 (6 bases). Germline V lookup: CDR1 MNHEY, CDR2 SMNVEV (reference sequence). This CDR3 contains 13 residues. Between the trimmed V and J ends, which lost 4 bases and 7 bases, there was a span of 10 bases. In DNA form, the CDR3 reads TGTGCCAGCAGTTGGGGGCGGGTCGGGGAGCTGTTTTTT. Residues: CASSWGRVGELFF.

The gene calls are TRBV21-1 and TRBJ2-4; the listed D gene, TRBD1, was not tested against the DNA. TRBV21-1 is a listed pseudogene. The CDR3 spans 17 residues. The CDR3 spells CASSKMGADEAKNIQYF. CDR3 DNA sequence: TGTGCCAGCAGCAAAATGGGGGCCGACGAAGCCAAAAACATTCAGTACTTC.

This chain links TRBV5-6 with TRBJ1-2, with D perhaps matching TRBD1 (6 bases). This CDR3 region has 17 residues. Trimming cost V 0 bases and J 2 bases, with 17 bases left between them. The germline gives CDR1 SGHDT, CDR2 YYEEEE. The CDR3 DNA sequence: TGTGCCAGCAGCTTGGATCCTGGGACACCCGACAACTATGGCTACACCTTC. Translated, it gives CASSLDPGTPDNYGYTF.

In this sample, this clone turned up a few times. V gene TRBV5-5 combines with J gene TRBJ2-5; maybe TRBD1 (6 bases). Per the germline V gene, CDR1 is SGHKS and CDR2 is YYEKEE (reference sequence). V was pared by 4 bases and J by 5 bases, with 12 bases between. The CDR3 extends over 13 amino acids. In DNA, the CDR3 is TGTGCCAGCAGCAGAGAGGGGGTCGAGACCCAGTACTTC. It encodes CASSREGVETQYF.

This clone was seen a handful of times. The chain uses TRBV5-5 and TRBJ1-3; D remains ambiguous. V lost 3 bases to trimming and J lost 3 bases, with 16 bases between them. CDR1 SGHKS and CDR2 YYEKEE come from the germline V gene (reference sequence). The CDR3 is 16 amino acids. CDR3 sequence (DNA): TGTGCCAGCAGCTCGGAACCCTTCCCCCTTGGAAACACCATATATTTT. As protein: CASSSEPFPLGNTIYF.

CDR3 sequence (DNA): TGTGCCAGTAGTGCGGGTAACTCCTACAATGAGCAGTTCTTC. It is translated as CASSAGNSYNEQFF. The chain combines TRBV19 with TRBJ2-1; tentatively, D is TRBD2 (5 bases). The CDR3 is 14 residues long. Germline CDR1 is LNHDA and CDR2 is SQIVND (reference sequence). The V end was cut by 5 bases, the J end by 0 bases, with 8 bases between.

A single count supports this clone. CDR3 sequence: CASRSGRVPSTDTQYF. DNA of the CDR3: TGCGCCAGCAGGAGCGGGAGGGTTCCTAGCACAGATACGCAGTATTTT. The chain links TRBV5-1 to TRBJ2-3, with 10 bases that match TRBD2. Germline V gene sequence: CDR1 SGHRS, CDR2 YFSETQ. J gave up 0 bases and V 5 bases, and 6 bases lay outside the gene matches. The CDR3 consists of 16 residues.

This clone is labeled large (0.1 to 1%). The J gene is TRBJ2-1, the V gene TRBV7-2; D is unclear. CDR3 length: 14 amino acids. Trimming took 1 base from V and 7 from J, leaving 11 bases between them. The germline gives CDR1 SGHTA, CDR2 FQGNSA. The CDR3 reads CASSLEDVWNEQFF. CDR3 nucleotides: TGTGCCAGCAGCTTAGAGGACGTATGGAATGAGCAGTTCTTC.

CDR3 nucleotides: TGTGCCACCAGCAGAGTTGACAGGGAGGGTGGTACGCAGTATTTT. This sequence encodes CATSRVDREGGTQYF. J is TRBJ2-3 and V is TRBV15; D may match TRBD1 or TRBD2 (7 bases each). The CDR3 runs 15 residues. The V gene lost 1 base and the J gene lost 8 bases, with 16 bases spanning the gap. CDR1 LNHNV and CDR2 YYDKDF come from the germline V gene (reference sequence).